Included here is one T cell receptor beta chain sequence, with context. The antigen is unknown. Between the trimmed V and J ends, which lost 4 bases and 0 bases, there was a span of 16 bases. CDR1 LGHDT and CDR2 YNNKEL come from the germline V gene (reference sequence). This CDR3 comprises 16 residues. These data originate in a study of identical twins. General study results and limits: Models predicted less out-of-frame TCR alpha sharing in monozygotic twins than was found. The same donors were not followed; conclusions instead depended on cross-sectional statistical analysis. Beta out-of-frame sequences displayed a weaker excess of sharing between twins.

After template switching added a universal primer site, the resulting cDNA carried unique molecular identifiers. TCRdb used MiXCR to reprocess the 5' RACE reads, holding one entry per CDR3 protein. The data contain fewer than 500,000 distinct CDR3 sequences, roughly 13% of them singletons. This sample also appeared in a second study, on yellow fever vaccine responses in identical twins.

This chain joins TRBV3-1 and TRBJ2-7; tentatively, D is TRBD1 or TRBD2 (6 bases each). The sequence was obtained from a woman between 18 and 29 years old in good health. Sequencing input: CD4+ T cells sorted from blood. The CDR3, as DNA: TGTGCCAGCAGCCCGGATACGGGGGCCGTCTCCTACGAGCAGTACTTC. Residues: CASSPDTGAVSYEQYF.